The rows below give T cell receptor beta chains drawn from one sample of a study of T cells in Graves' hyperthyroidism and ophthalmopathy. Via MiXCR, TCRdb re-called the multiplex PCR reads, giving one row per CDR3 protein. The table has 600,000 to 750,000 distinct CDR3 sequences, 15% to 20% seen once. The sequenced sample consisted of blood. Receptors were obtained from a man in his forties or fifties with Graves' hyperthyroidism. Each CDR3 is given with its conserved first and last residue. A D gene is named only where the DNA matches it firmly. Size values are once, few and many counts, or a class for expanded clones, and some rows have none.

v_call	clone_size	j_call	d_call	cdr3_aa	cdr3_nt
TRBV28	many	TRBJ1-5	TRBD1	CASSSREQGYQPQHF	TGTGCCAGCAGTAGTAGGGAACAGGGGTATCAGCCCCAGCATTTT
TRBV2	many	TRBJ1-1	-	CASIRTEAFF	TGTGCCAGCATAAGGACTGAAGCTTTCTTT
TRBV27	many	TRBJ2-7	-	CASSWTITTREQYF	TGTGCCAGCAGTTGGACTATAACCACCCGTGAGCAGTACTTC
TRBV19	-	TRBJ1-3	-	CASSNGSGRGNTIYF	TGTGCCAGTAGTAACGGGTCGGGACGAGGAAACACCATATATTTT
TRBV20-1	many	TRBJ2-3	-	CSARDLVGEYEYRDTQYF	TGCAGTGCTAGAGATCTTGTGGGAGAGTATGAGTATAGAGATACGCAGTATTTT
TRBV19	few	TRBJ2-7	-	CASSPPRGVQSFEQYF	TGTGCCAGTAGTCCCCCCAGGGGGGTCCAATCCTTCGAGCAGTACTTC
TRBV7-9	-	TRBJ2-3	-	CASSRTGAKDTQYF	TGTGCCAGCAGCCGCACCGGGGCCAAGGATACGCAGTATTTT
TRBV7-2	many	TRBJ2-5	TRBD2	CASSFTGGRPGETQYF	TGTGCCAGCAGCTTCACTGGCGGGAGACCAGGAGAGACCCAGTACTTC
TRBV4-1	-	TRBJ2-7	-	CASSPAPAGTPYEQYF	TGCGCCAGCAGCCCCGCCCCGGCAGGGACTCCCTACGAGCAGTACTTC
TRBV30	-	TRBJ1-1	-	CAWSYRVRREMNTEAFF	TGTGCCTGGAGTTACCGCGTAAGGCGGGAAATGAACACTGAAGCTTTCTTT
TRBV27	many	TRBJ2-7	TRBD2	CASTAGGPSEQYF	TGTGCCAGCACGGCGGGAGGGCCCTCCGAGCAGTACTTC
TRBV7-2	many	TRBJ2-7	TRBD1	CASSSRQGAGEQYF	TGTGCCAGCAGTAGTCGACAGGGGGCCGGTGAGCAGTACTTC
TRBV27	many	TRBJ1-2	TRBD1	CASRLLPPTGTNYGYTF	TGTGCCAGCAGACTACTTCCTCCGACAGGGACTAACTATGGCTACACCTTC
TRBV12-3/TRBV12-4	many	TRBJ1-4	-	CASSPQGIEEKLFF	TGTGCCAGCAGTCCCCAGGGAATAGAAGAAAAACTGTTTTTT
TRBV5-1	few	TRBJ2-2	-	CASSLEGRYTGELFF	TGCGCCAGCAGCTTGGAGGGACGGTACACCGGGGAGCTGTTTTTT
TRBV2	many	TRBJ1-1	-	CASDKEVGTEAFF	TGTGCCAGCGACAAAGAGGTTGGCACTGAAGCTTTCTTT
TRBV28	many	TRBJ2-1	TRBD2	CASSRGGLAAHLPQTYYYNEQFF	TGTGCCAGCAGCCGAGGGGGACTAGCGGCCCATCTACCGCAGACCTACTACTACAATGAGCAGTTCTTC
TRBV6-5	few	TRBJ1-5	-	CASSYSRDHQPQHF	TGTGCCAGCAGTTACTCGAGGGACCATCAGCCCCAGCATTTT
TRBV6-1	many	TRBJ2-2	TRBD2	CASRVTSGRAGGELFF	TGTGCCAGCAGAGTGACTAGCGGGAGGGCCGGCGGGGAGCTGTTTTTT
TRBV30	few	TRBJ2-1	-	CAWTPGLANEQFF	TGTGCCTGGACCCCGGGCTTAGCGAATGAGCAGTTCTTC
TRBV28	few	TRBJ2-6	TRBD1	CASSSGQGASGANVLTF	TGTGCCAGCAGTTCCGGACAGGGGGCGTCTGGGGCCAACGTCCTGACTTTC
TRBV6-6	many	TRBJ1-5	-	CASSYSGTLQPQHF	TGTGCCAGCAGTTATTCGGGTACTCTGCAGCCCCAGCATTTT
TRBV6-1	-	TRBJ2-1	TRBD2	CASSYSGRARYNEQFF	TGTGCCAGCAGTTACAGCGGGAGGGCCAGGTACAATGAGCAGTTCTTC
TRBV2	-	TRBJ1-4	TRBD1	CASGRDRGGEKLFF	TGTGCCAGCGGAAGAGACAGGGGTGGTGAAAAACTGTTTTTT
TRBV5-1	many	TRBJ1-1	-	CASSLQQLNTEAFF	TGCGCCAGCAGCTTGCAGCAGCTGAACACTGAAGCTTTCTTT
TRBV24-1	-	TRBJ2-7	TRBD1	CATSESDRPTYEQYF	TGTGCCACCAGTGAATCGGACAGGCCAACCTACGAGCAATACTTC
TRBV12-3/TRBV12-4	-	TRBJ2-5	-	CASSLGVLQETHYF	TGTGCCAGCAGTTTAGGTGTACTCCAAGAGACCCATTACTTC
TRBV7-9	many	TRBJ2-1	-	CASSSVEQFF	TGTGCCAGCAGCTCGGTTGAGCAGTTCTTC
TRBV19	few	TRBJ2-1	-	CASTGFYSSYNEQFF	TGTGCCAGTACGGGGTTCTATAGCTCCTACAATGAGCAGTTCTTC
TRBV12-3/TRBV12-4	-	TRBJ2-1	TRBD2	CASSPLRASGSANEQFF	TGTGCCAGCAGTCCCCTACGGGCCAGCGGGAGTGCCAATGAGCAGTTCTTC
TRBV28	few	TRBJ2-7	-	CASSSPSTASSYEQYF	TGTGCCAGCAGTTCCCCATCTACAGCCTCATCCTACGAGCAGTACTTC
TRBV7-8	many	TRBJ1-6	TRBD1	CASSLVFFRPGGYNSPLHF	TGTGCCAGCAGCTTAGTATTTTTTAGGCCAGGGGGTTACAATTCACCCCTCCACTTT
TRBV15	-	TRBJ2-6	-	CATRDKGANVLTF	TGTGCCACCAGGGATAAGGGGGCCAACGTCCTGACTTTC
TRBV28	-	TRBJ1-1	-	CASSSPQDFEAFF	TGTGCCAGCAGTTCCCCTCAGGACTTTGAAGCTTTCTTT
TRBV19	few	TRBJ2-7	-	CASSGTYYEQYF	TGTGCCAGTTCCGGGACTTACTACGAGCAGTACTTC
TRBV5-1	-	TRBJ1-2	TRBD1	CASGQGPSDYGYTF	TGCGCCAGCGGACAGGGGCCCTCTGACTATGGCTACACCTTC
TRBV11-2	many	TRBJ2-7	TRBD2	CASSLDLRETDEQYF	TGTGCCAGCAGCTTAGACTTGCGGGAGACAGACGAGCAGTACTTC
TRBV19	many	TRBJ2-3	-	CASTKRTSTDTQYF	TGTGCCAGTACCAAAAGGACGTCCACAGATACGCAGTATTTT
TRBV11-2	many	TRBJ2-3	TRBD1	CASSLDLLRTGRPLNTDTQYF	TGTGCCAGCAGCTTAGATCTGCTCCGGACAGGGAGACCCCTGAACACAGATACGCAGTATTTT
TRBV28	few	TRBJ1-5	-	CASSFPGDNQPQHF	TGTGCCAGCAGTTTTCCAGGGGATAATCAGCCCCAGCATTTT
TRBV10-3	-	TRBJ2-5	TRBD2	CAISATSGQETQYF	TGTGCCATCAGCGCTACTAGCGGACAAGAGACCCAGTACTTC
TRBV7-9	few	TRBJ2-1	-	CASGARTNNEQFF	TGTGCCAGCGGGGCTCGAACGAACAATGAGCAGTTCTTC
TRBV7-9	few	TRBJ2-2	TRBD1	CASSLKLWDRGLGGELFF	TGTGCCAGCAGCCTCAAACTATGGGACAGGGGGCTCGGCGGGGAGCTGTTTTTT
TRBV28	many	TRBJ2-3	TRBD1	CASSNYGQASTDTQYF	TGTGCCAGCAGTAATTATGGACAGGCTAGCACAGATACGCAGTATTTT
TRBV12-3/TRBV12-4	-	TRBJ1-1	-	CASSWGAGSTEAFF	TGTGCCAGCAGTTGGGGGGCAGGGTCCACTGAAGCTTTCTTT
TRBV11-2	-	TRBJ2-2	-	CASSPQGSLRTGELFF	TGTGCCAGCAGCCCGCAGGGGAGTCTTAGGACCGGGGAGCTGTTTTTT
TRBV27	few	TRBJ2-1	TRBD2	CASSFPSGRTYNEQFF	TGTGCCAGCAGTTTCCCTAGCGGGAGAACGTACAATGAGCAGTTCTTC
TRBV12-3/TRBV12-4	few	TRBJ2-1	TRBD2	CASAAWGGSSYNEQFF	TGTGCCAGCGCCGCGTGGGGGGGGAGCTCCTACAATGAGCAGTTCTTC
TRBV28	many	TRBJ2-1	TRBD2	CASSWGLAVNEQFF	TGTGCCAGCAGTTGGGGACTAGCGGTCAATGAGCAGTTCTTC
TRBV7-2	many	TRBJ2-7	TRBD1	CASSLAYRGITSEQYF	TGTGCCAGCAGCTTAGCCTACAGGGGAATAACCTCCGAGCAGTACTTC
TRBV20-1	-	TRBJ2-3	-	CSVPAEFTDTQYF	TGCAGTGTACCAGCGGAGTTCACAGATACGCAGTATTTT
TRBV20-1	-	TRBJ1-5	-	CSATGEGVNQPQHF	TGCAGTGCTACAGGGGAAGGAGTCAATCAGCCCCAGCATTTT
TRBV4-3	-	TRBJ2-1	TRBD2	CASSQELAMGEQFF	TGCGCCAGCAGCCAAGAACTAGCGATGGGTGAGCAGTTCTTC
TRBV12-3/TRBV12-4	many	TRBJ2-7	TRBD2	CASRPGTSGYEQYF	TGTGCCAGCAGACCTGGGACTAGCGGCTACGAGCAGTACTTC
TRBV6-2/TRBV6-3	-	TRBJ2-2	TRBD2	CASTPGLAGRTGELFF	TGTGCCAGCACCCCGGGACTAGCGGGACGGACCGGGGAGCTGTTTTTT
TRBV30	-	TRBJ2-7	-	CACLDFKAYEQYF	TGTGCCTGTCTCGACTTCAAAGCCTACGAGCAGTACTTC
TRBV27	many	TRBJ2-6	-	CASSPTTMRFSGANVLTF	TGTGCCAGCAGTCCGACGACAATGAGGTTCTCTGGGGCCAACGTCCTGACTTTC
TRBV6-1	few	TRBJ1-2	-	CASLSKGFYGYTF	TGTGCCAGCCTCTCCAAGGGGTTCTATGGCTACACCTTC
TRBV18	-	TRBJ1-3	-	CASSEQEPTGNTIYF	TGTGCCAGCTCGGAACAGGAGCCCACTGGAAACACCATATATTTT
TRBV28	-	TRBJ1-6	TRBD1	CASSPRTGNSPLHF	TGTGCCAGCAGTCCCCGGACAGGGAATTCACCCCTCCACTTT